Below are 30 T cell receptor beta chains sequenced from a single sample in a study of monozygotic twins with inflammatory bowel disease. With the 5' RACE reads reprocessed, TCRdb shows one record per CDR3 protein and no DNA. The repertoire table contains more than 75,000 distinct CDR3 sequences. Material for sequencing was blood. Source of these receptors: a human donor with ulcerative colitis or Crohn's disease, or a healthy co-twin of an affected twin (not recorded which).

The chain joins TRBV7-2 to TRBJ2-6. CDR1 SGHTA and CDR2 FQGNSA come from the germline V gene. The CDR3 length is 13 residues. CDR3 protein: CASSLNRANVLTF.

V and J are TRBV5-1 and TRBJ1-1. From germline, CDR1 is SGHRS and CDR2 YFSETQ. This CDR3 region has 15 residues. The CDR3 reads CASSRPGLENTEAFF.

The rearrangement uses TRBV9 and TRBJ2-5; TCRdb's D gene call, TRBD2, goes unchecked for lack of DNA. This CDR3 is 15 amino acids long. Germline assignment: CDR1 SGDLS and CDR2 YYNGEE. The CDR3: CASSLNFGGGETQYF. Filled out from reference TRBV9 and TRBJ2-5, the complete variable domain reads DSGVTQTPKHLITATGQRVTLRCSPRSGDLSVYWYQQSLDQGLQFLIQYYNGEERAKGNILERFSAQQFPDLHSELNLSSLELGDSALYFCASSLNFGGGETQYFGPGTRLLVL.

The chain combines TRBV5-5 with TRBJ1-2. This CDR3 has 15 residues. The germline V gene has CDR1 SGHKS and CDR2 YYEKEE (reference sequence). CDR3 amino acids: CASSRGGGVQSGYTF.

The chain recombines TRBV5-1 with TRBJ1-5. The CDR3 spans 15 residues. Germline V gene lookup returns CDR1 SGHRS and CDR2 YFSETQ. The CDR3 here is CASSLEGRENQPQHF. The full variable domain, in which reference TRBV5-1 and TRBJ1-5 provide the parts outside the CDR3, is KAGVTQTPRYLIKTRGQQVTLSCSPISGHRSVSWYQQTPGQGLQFLFEYFSETQRNKGNFPGRFSGRQFSNSRSEMNVSTLELGDSALYLCASSLEGRENQPQHFGDGTRLSIL.

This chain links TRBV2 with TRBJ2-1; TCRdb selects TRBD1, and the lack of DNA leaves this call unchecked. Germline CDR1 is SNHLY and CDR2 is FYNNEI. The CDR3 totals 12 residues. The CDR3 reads CASSEAGGEQFF.

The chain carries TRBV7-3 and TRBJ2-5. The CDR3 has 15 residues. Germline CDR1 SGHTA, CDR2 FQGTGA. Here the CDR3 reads CASSPTRRDQETQYF. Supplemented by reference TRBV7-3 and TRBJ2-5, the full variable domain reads GAGVSQTPSNKVTEKGKYVELRCDPISGHTALYWYRQSLGQGPEFLIYFQGTGAADDSGLPNDRFFAVRPEGSVSTLKIQRTERGDSAVYLCASSPTRRDQETQYFGPGTRLLVL.

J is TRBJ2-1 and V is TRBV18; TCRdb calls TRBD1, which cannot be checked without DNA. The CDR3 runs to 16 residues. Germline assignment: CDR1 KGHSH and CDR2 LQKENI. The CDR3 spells CASSPPNQGSGNEQFF.

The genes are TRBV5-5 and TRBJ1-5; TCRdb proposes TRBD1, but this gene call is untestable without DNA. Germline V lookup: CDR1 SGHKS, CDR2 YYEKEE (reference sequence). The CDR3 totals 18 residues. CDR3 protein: CASSRRTQTGDSNQPQHF.

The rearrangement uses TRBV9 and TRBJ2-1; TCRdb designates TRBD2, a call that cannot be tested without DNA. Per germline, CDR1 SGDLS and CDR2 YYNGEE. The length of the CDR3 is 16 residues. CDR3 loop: CASSVGGGGAYNEQFF. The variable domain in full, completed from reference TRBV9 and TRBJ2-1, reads DSGVTQTPKHLITATGQRVTLRCSPRSGDLSVYWYQQSLDQGLQFLIQYYNGEERAKGNILERFSAQQFPDLHSELNLSSLELGDSALYFCASSVGGGGAYNEQFFGPGTRLTVL.

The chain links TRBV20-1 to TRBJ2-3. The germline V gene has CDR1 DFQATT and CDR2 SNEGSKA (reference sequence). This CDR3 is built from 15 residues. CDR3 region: CSASELAASTDTQYF.

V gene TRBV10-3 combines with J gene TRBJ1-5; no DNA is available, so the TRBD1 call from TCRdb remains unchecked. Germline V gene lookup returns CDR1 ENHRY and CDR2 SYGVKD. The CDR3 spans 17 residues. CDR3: CAIRNDRGVGSNQPQHF.

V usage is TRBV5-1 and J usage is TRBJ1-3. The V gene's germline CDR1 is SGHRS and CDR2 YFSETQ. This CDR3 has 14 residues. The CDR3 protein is CASSLGPTGNTIYF.

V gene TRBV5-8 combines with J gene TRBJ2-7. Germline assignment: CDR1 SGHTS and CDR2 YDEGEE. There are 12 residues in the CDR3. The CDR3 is CASSLQPYEQYF.

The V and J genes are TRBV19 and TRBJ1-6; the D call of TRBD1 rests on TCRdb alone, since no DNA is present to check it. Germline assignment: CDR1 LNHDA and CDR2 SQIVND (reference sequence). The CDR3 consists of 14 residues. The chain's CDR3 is CASSIFRGNSPLHF. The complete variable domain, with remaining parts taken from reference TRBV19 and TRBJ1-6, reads DGGITQSPKYLFRKEGQNVTLSCEQNLNHDAMYWYRQDPGQGLRLIYYSQIVNDFQKGDIAEGYSVSREKKESFPLTVTSAQKNPTAFYLCASSIFRGNSPLHFGNGTRLTVT.

The chain's CDR3 is CASTRGGGNTGELFF. The chain is built from TRBV25-1 and TRBJ2-2; TCRdb calls TRBD1, which cannot be checked without DNA. Per the germline V gene, CDR1 is MGHDK and CDR2 is SYGVNS. The CDR3 has 15 residues.

The CDR3 is CASSEYRTGANTGELFF. The chain carries TRBV25-1 and TRBJ2-2; TCRdb lists TRBD1, though no DNA is available to test this call. Germline V gene sequence: CDR1 MGHDK, CDR2 SYGVNS. There are 17 residues in the CDR3.

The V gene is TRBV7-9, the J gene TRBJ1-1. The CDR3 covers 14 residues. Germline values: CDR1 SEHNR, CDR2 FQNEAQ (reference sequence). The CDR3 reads CASSLALVNTEAFF.

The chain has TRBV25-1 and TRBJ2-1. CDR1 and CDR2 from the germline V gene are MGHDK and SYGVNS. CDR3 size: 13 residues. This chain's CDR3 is CASSDGGVNEQFF.

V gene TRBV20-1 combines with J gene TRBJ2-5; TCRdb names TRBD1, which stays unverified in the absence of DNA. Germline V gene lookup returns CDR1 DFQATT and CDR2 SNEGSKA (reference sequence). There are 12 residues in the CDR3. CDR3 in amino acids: CSAQRGEEAQYF.

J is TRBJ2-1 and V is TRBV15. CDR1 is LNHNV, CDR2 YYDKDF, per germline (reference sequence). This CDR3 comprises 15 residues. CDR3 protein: CATSRDVRVITEQFF. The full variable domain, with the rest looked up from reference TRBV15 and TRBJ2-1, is DAMVIQNPRYQVTQFGKPVTLSCSQTLNHNVMYWYQQKSSQAPKLLFHYYDKDFNNEADTPDNFQSRRPNTSFCFLDIRSPGLGDTAMYLCATSRDVRVITEQFFGPGTRLTVL.

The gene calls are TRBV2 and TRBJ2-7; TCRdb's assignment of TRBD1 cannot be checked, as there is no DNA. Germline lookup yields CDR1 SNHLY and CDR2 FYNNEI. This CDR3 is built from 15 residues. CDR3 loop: CASSNIAGRRYEQYF.

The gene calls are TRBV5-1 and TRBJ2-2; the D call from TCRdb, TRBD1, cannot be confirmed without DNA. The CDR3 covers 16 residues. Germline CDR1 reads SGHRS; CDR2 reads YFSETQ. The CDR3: CASSTGQGATTGELFF.

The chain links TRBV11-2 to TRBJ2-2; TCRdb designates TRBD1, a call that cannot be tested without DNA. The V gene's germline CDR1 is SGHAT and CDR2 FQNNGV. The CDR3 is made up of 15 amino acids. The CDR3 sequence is CASSSSRDRVGELFF.

This CDR3 is CASSMGLRNEQYF. The chain is built from TRBV12-3 or TRBV12-4 and TRBJ2-7; as DNA is missing, the TRBD2 call by TCRdb cannot be tested. The CDR3 runs to 13 residues.

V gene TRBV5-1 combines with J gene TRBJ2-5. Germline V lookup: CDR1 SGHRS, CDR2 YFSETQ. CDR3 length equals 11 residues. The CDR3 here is CASSEQETQYF.

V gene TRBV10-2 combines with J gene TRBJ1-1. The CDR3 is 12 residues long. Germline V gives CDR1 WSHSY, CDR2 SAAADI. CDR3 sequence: CASYNTDTEAFF.

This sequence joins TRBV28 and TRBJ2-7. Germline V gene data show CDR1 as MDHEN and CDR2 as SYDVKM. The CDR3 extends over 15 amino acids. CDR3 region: CASSSIGFFSYEQYF.

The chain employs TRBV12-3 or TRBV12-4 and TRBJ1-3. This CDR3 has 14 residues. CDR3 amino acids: CASRWQGGRDTIYF.

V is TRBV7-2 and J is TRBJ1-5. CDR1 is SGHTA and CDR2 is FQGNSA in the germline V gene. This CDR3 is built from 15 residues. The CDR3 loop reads CASSLGLEGTQPQHF.